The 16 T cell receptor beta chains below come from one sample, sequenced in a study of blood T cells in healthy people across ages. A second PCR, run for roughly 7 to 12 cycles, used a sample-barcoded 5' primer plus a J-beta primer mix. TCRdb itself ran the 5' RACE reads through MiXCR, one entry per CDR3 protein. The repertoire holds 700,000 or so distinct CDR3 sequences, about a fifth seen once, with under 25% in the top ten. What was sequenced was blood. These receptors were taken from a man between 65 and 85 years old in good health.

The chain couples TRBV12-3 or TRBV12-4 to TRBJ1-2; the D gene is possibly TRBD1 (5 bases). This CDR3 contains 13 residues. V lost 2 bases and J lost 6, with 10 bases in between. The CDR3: CASSLLGADGYTF. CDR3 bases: TGTGCCAGCAGTTTACTAGGGGCGGATGGCTACACCTTC.

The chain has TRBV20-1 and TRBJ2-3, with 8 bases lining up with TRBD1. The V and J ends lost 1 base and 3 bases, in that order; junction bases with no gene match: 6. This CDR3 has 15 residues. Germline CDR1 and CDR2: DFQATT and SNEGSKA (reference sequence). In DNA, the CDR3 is TGCAGTGCTAGAGCCCAGGGGGCAAGGACAGATACGCAGTATTTT. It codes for CSARAQGARTDTQYF.

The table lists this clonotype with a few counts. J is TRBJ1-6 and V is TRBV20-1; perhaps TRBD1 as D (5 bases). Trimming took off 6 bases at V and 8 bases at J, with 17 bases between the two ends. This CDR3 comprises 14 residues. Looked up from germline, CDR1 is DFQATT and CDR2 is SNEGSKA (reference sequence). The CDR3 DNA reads TGCAGTGCCACTCCATGGGGGGTGGATTCACCCCTCCACTTT. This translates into CSATPWGVDSPLHF.

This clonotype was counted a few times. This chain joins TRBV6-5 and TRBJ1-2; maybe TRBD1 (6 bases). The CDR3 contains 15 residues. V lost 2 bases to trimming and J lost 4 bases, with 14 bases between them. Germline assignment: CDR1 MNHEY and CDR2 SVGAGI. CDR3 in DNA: TGTGCCAGCAGTTACACGGACAGCTCAGCCTATGGCTACACCTTC. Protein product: CASSYTDSSAYGYTF.

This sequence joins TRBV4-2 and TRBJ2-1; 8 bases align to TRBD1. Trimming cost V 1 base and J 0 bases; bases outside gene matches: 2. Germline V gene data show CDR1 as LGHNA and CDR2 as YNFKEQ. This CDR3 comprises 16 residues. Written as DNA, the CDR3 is TGTGCCAGCAGCCAAGGCGGACAGGGCTCCTACAATGAGCAGTTCTTC. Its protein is CASSQGGQGSYNEQFF.

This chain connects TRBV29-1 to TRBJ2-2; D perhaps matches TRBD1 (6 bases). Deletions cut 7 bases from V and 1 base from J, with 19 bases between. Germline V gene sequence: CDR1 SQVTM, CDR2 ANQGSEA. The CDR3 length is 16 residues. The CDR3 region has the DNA TGCAGCGCCACCGGGACATCCAACTTGAACACCGGGGAGCTGTTTTTT. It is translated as CSATGTSNLNTGELFF.

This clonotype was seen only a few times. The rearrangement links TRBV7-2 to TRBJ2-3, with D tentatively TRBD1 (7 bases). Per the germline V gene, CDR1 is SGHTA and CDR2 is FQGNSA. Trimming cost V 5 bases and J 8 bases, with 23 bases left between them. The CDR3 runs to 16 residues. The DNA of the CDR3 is TGTGCCAGCAGCCGACCCTACTTTCAGGGGGGTGGTACGCAGTATTTT. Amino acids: CASSRPYFQGGGTQYF.

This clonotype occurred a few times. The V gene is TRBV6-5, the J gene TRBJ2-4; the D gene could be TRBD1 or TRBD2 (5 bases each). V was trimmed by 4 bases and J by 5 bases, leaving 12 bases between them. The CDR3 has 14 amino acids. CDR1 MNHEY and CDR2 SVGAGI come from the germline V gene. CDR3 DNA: TGTGCCAGCAGTTCCCCGGGGCGGGAAAACATTCAGTACTTC. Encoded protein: CASSSPGRENIQYF.

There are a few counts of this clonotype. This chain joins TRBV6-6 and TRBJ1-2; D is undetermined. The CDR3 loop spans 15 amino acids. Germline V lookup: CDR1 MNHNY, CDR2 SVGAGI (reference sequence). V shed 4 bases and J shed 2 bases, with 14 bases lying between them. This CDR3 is CASSFSGKSNYGYTF. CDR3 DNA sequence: TGTGCCAGCAGTTTTAGCGGGAAAAGCAACTATGGCTACACCTTC.

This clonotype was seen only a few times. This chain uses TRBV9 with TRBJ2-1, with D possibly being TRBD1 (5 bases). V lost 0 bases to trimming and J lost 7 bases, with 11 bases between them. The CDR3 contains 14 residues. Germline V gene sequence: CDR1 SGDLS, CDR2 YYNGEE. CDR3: CASSVGRGYNEQFF. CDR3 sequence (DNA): TGTGCCAGCAGCGTAGGTAGGGGTTATAATGAGCAGTTCTTC.

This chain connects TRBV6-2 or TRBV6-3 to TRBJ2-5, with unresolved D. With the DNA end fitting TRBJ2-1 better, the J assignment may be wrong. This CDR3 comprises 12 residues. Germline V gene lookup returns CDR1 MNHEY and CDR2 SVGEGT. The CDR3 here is CASSYTSNEQFF. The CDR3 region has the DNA TGTGCCAGCAGTTACACGTCAAATGAGCAGTTCTTC.

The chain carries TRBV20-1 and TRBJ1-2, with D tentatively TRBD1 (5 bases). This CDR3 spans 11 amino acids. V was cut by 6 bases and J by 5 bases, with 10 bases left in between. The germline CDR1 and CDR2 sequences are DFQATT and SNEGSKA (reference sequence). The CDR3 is CSAGQLYGYTF. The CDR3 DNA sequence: TGCAGTGCGGGGCAGCTTTATGGCTACACCTTC.

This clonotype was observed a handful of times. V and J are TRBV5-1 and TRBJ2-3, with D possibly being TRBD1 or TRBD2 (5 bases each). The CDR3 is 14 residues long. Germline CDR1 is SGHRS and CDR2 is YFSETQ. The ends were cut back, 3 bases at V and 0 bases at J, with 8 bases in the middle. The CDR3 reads CASSYRDSTDTQYF. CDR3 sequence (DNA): TGCGCCAGCAGCTACCGGGACAGCACAGATACGCAGTATTTT.

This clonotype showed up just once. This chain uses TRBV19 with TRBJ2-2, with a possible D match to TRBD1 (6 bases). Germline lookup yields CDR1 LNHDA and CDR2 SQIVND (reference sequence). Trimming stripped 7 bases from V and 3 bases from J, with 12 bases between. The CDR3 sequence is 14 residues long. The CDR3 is CASIRTDYTGELFF. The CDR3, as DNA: TGTGCCAGTATTAGGACAGACTACACCGGGGAGCTGTTTTTT.

The CDR3 region is CSARGGGRGEAFF. CDR3 nucleotides: TGCAGTGCTAGAGGTGGGGGGCGCGGTGAAGCTTTCTTT. The rearrangement uses TRBV20-1 and TRBJ1-1, with D perhaps matching TRBD1 (6 bases). The CDR3 runs 13 residues. The germline gives CDR1 DFQATT, CDR2 SNEGSKA (reference sequence). Trimming shortened V by 1 base and J by 7 bases, and 13 bases separated the two germline ends.

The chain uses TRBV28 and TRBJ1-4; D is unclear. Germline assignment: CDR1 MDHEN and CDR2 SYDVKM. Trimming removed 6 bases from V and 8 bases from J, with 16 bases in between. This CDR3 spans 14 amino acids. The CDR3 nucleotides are TGTGCCAGCAGGCTGCTCCGGAGGGAGGAAAAACTGTTTTTT. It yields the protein CASRLLRREEKLFF.